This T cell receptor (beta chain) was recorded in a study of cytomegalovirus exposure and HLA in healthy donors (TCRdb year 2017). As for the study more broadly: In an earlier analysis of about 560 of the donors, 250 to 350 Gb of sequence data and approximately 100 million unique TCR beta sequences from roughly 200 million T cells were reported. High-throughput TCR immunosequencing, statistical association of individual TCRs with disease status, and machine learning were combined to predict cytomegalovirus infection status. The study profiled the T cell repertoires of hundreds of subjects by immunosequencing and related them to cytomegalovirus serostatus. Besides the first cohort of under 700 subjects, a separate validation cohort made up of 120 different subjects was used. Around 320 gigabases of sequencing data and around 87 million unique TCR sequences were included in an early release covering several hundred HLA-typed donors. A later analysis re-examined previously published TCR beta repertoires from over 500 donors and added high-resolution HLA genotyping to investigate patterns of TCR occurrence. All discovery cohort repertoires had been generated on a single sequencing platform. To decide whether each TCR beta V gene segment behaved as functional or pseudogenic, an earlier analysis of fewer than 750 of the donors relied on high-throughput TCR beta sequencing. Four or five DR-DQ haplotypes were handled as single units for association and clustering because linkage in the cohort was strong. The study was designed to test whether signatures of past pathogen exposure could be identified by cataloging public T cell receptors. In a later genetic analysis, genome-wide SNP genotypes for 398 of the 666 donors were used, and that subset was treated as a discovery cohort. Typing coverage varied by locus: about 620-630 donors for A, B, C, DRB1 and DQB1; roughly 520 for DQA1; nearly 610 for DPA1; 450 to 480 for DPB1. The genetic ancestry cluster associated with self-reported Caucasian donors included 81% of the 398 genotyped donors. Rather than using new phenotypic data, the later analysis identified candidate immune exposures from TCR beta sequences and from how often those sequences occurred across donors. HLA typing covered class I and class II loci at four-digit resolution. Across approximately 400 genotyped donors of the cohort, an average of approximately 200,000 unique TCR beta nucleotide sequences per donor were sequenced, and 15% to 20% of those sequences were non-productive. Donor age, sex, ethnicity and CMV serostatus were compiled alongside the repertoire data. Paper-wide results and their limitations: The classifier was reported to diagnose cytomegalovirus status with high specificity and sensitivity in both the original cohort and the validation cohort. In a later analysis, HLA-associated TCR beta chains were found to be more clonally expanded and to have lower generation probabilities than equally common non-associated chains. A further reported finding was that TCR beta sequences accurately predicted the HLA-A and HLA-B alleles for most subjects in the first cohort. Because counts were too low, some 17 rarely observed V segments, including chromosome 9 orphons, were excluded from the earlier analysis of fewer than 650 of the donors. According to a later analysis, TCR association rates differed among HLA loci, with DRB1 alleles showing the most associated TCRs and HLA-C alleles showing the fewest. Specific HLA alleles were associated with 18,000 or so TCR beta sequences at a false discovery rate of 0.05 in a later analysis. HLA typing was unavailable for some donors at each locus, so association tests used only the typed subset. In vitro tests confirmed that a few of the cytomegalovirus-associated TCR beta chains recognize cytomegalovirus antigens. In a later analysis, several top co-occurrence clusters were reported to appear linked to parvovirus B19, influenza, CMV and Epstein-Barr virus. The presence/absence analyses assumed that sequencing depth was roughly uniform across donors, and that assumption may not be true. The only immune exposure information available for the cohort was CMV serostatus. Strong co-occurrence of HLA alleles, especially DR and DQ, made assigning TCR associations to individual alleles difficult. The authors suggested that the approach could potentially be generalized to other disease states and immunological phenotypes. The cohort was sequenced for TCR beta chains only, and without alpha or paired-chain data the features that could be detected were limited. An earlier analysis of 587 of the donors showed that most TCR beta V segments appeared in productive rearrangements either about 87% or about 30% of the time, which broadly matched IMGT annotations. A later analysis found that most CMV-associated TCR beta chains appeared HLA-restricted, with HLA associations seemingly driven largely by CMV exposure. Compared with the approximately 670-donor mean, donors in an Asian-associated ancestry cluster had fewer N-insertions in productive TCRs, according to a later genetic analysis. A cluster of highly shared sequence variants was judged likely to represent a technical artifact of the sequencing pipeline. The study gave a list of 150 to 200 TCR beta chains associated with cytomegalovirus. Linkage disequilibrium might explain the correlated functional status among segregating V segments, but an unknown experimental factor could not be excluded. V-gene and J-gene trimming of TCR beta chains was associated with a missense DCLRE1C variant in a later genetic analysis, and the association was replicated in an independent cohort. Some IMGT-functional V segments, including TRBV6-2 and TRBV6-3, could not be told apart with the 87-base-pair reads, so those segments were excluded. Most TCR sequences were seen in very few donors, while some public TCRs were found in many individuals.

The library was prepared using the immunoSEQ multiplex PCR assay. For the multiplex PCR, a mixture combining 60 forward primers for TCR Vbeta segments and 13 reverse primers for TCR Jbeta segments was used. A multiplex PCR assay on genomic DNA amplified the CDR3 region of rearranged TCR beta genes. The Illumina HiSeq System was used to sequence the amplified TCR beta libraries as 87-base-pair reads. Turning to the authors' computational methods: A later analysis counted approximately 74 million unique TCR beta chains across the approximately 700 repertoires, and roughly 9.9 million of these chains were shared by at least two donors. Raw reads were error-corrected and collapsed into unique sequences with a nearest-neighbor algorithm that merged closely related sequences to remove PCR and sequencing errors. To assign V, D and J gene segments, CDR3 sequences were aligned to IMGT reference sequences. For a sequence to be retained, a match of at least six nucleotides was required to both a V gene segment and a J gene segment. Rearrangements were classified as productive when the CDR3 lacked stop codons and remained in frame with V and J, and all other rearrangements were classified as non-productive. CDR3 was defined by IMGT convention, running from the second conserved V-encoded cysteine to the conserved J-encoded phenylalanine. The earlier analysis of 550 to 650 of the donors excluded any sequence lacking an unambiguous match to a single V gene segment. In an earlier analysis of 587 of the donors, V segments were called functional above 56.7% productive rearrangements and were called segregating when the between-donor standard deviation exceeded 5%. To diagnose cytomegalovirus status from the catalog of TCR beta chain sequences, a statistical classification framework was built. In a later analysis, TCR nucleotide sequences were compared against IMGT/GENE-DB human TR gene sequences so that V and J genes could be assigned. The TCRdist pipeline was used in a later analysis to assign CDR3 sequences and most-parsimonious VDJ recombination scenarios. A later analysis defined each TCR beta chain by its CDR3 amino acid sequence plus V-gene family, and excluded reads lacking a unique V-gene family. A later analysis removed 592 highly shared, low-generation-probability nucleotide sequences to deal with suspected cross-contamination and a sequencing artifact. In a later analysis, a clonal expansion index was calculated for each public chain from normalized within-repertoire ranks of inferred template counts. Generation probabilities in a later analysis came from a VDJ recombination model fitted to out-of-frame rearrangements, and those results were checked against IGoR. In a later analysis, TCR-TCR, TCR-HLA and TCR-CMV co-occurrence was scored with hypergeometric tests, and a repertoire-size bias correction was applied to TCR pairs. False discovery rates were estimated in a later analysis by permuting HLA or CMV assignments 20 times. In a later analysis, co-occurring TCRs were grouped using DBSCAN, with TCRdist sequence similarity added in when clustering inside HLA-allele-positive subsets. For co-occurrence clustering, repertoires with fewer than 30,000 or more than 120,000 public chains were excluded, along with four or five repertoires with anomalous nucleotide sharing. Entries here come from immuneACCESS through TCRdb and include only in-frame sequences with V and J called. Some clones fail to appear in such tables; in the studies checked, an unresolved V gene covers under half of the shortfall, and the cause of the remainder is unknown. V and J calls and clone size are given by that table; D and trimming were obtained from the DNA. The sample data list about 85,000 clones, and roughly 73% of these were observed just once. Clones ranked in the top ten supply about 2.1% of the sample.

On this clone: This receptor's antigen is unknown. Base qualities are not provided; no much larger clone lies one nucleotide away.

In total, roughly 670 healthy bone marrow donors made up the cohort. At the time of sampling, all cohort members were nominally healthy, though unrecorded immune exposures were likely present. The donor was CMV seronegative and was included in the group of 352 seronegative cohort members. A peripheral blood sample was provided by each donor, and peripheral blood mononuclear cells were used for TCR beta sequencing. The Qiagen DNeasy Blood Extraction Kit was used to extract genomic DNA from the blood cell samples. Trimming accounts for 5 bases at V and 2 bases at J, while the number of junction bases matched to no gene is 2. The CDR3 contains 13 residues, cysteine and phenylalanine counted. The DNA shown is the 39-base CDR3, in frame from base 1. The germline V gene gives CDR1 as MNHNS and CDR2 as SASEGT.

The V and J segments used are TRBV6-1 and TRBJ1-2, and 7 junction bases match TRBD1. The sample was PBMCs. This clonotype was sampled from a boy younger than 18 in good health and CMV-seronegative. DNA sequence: TGTGCCAGCAGTCAGGGGGGAAACTATGGCTACACCTTC. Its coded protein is CASSQGGNYGYTF.